A single sample gave rise to the 17 T cell receptor beta chains below, sequenced in a study of T cell changes during pregnancy in multiple sclerosis. Using immunoSEQ multiplex PCR, the repertoire was profiled, and TCRdb retains in-frame clones only, with some absent. The table shows tens of thousands of clones, with approximately 92% occurring only once. The sample in question was peripheral blood, obtained in the third trimester of pregnancy. Every receptor here comes from a female donor in good health, enrolled as a control in a pregnancy study.

The V call is TRBV6-5, the J call TRBJ2-7, with D possibly TRBD2 on 5 matching bases. The V end was cut by 8 bases, the J end by 5 bases, with 7 bases between. The CDR3 consists of 10 residues. CDR1 is MNHEY and CDR2 is SVGAGI in the germline V gene. The CDR3 DNA reads as TGTGCCAGCGGGGAGAACGAGCAGTACTTC. Its translation is CASGENEQYF.

This clone appeared a single time. The gene calls are TRBV28 and TRBJ2-7, with 8 positions matching TRBD2. The CDR3 totals 14 residues. Germline-derived CDR1 and CDR2 are MDHEN and SYDVKM. Trimming cost V 5 bases and J 5 bases; bases outside gene matches: 8. This CDR3 is CASSAGGGRHEQYF. CDR3 in DNA: TGTGCCAGCAGTGCGGGGGGCGGAAGGCACGAGCAGTACTTC.

The sample holds a few counts of this clone. The chain combines TRBV27 with TRBJ1-1; 7 nucleotides match TRBD1. V lost 6 bases to trimming and J lost 5 bases; unmatched junction nucleotides: 6. Germline V gives CDR1 MNHEY, CDR2 SMNVEV (reference sequence). The CDR3 loop spans 13 amino acids. The CDR3 region is CASSPQGWTEAFF. CDR3 DNA sequence: TGTGCCAGCAGCCCACAGGGGTGGACTGAAGCTTTCTTT.

The rearrangement uses TRBV5-6 and TRBJ2-7, with TRBD2 matching 7 bases. CDR1 is SGHDT and CDR2 is YYEEEE in the germline V gene. V lost 3 bases, J lost 1 base, and 4 bases stayed unmatched. CDR3 length equals 14 residues. This CDR3 reads CASSSSGLSYEQYF. CDR3 DNA: TGTGCCAGCAGCTCTAGCGGCCTATCCTACGAGCAGTACTTC.

This chain joins TRBV2 and TRBJ2-7; TRBD1 aligns across 8 bases. V gave up 1 base and J gave up 3 bases; unmatched junction bases: 5. Germline V gives CDR1 SNHLY, CDR2 FYNNEI. The CDR3 is 15 residues long. CDR3 region: CASSEEQGGFYEQYF. The CDR3 DNA is TGTGCCAGCAGTGAAGAACAGGGGGGTTTCTACGAGCAGTACTTC.

This rearrangement joins TRBV5-4 to TRBJ1-2; TRBD1 matches at 12 bases. Germline V gene sequence: CDR1 SGHNT, CDR2 YYREEE (reference sequence). V trimming: 0 bases; J trimming: 8 bases; junction bases outside the gene matches: 5. The CDR3 runs to 15 residues. The CDR3 sequence: CASSLEGTGGIGYTF. The CDR3 DNA reads TGTGCCAGCAGCTTGGAGGGGACAGGGGGCATCGGCTACACCTTC. The whole variable domain, remainder taken from reference TRBV5-4 and TRBJ1-2, is ETGVTQSPTHLIKTRGQQVTLRCSSQSGHNTVSWYQQALGQGPQFIFQYYREEENGRGNFPPRFSGLQFPNYSSELNVNALELDDSALYLCASSLEGTGGIGYTFGSGTRLTVV.

This chain joins TRBV29-1 and TRBJ2-6, with 9 bases that match TRBD1. CDR1 is SQVTM and CDR2 is ANQGSEA in the germline V gene. This CDR3 contains 16 residues. V lost 5 bases to trimming and J lost 2 bases; unmatched junction nucleotides: 7. Here the CDR3 DNA reads TGCAGCGTTACAGGGGGCGAAACAACTGGGGCCAACGTCCTGACTTTC. Residues: CSVTGGETTGANVLTF. Filled out from reference TRBV29-1 and TRBJ2-6, the complete variable domain reads SAVISQKPSRDICQRGTSLTIQCQVDSQVTMMFWYRQQPGQSLTLIATANQGSEATYESGFVIDKFPISRPNLTFSTLTVSNMSPEDSSIYLCSVTGGETTGANVLTFGAGSRLTVL.

This clone was observed a single time. CDR3 region: CASSESGKYYNEQFF. CDR3 sequence (DNA): TGTGCCTCCTCGGAGAGCGGGAAATACTACAATGAGCAGTTCTTC. V gene TRBV19 combines with J gene TRBJ2-1; 7 bases are shared with TRBD2. The CDR3 is 15 amino acids. The V gene's germline CDR1 is LNHDA and CDR2 SQIVND (reference sequence). The trim removed 11 bases at V and 3 bases at J, leaving 13 bases unmatched. The full variable domain, its missing parts supplied by reference TRBV19 and TRBJ2-1, is DGGITQSPKYLFRKEGQNVTLSCEQNLNHDAMYWYRQDPGQGLRLIYYSQIVNDFQKGDIAEGYSVSREKKESFPLTVTSAQKNPTAFYLCASSESGKYYNEQFFGPGTRLTVL.

CDR3 protein: CASSLPMYYGYTF. The CDR3 DNA follows: TGTGCCAGCAGTTTACCCATGTACTATGGCTACACCTTC. The chain recombines TRBV28 with TRBJ1-2; D call uncertain. Trimming stripped 2 bases from V and 3 bases from J, with 7 bases between. The CDR3 extends over 13 amino acids. Germline V gives CDR1 MDHEN, CDR2 SYDVKM.

The chain joins TRBV5-1 to TRBJ2-1; D might be TRBD1 (6 bases). The germline V gene has CDR1 SGHRS and CDR2 YFSETQ. The CDR3 loop spans 16 amino acids. Trimming left V 3 bases short and J 7 bases short, with 20 bases between. CDR3 protein: CASSYDPTGAWNEQFF. For the CDR3, the DNA is TGCGCCAGCAGCTACGACCCGACAGGCGCTTGGAATGAGCAGTTCTTC.

The rearrangement joins TRBV27 to TRBJ2-3, with a possible D match to TRBD2 (5 bases). This CDR3 region has 12 residues. The V end was cut by 6 bases, the J end by 6 bases, with 10 bases between. The V gene's germline CDR1 is MNHEY and CDR2 SMNVEV (reference sequence). The CDR3 DNA sequence: TGTGCCAGCAGCCAGCGCGGGGATACGCAGTATTTT. Translation: CASSQRGDTQYF.

This chain joins TRBV28 and TRBJ1-4; the match to TRBD1 covers 7 bases. V gave up 9 bases and J gave up 2 bases; unmatched junction bases: 6. This CDR3 contains 14 residues. From germline, CDR1 is MDHEN and CDR2 SYDVKM. The CDR3 DNA is TGTGCCAGTAACAACAGGGGTACTAATGAAAAACTGTTTTTT. This encodes CASNNRGTNEKLFF.

The V gene is TRBV2, the J gene TRBJ2-7; D is uncertain. Germline-derived CDR1 and CDR2 are SNHLY and FYNNEI. The CDR3 is 12 amino acids. Deletions cut 4 bases from V and 3 bases from J, with 7 bases between. CDR3 bases: TGTGCCAGCAGTGGTCTCCTCTACGAGCAGTACTTC. It translates to CASSGLLYEQYF.

The genes are TRBV4-1 and TRBJ2-7; D is perhaps TRBD1 (5 bases). V was pared by 0 bases and J by 0 bases, with 9 bases between. Germline loops: CDR1 MGHRA, CDR2 YSYEKL. The CDR3 is 15 residues long. This chain's CDR3 is CASSQEAGLSYEQYF. The DNA for the CDR3 is TGCGCCAGCAGCCAAGAAGCAGGGCTCTCCTACGAGCAGTACTTC.

The genes are TRBV5-8 and TRBJ2-3, with 7 bases identical to TRBD1. The CDR3 extends over 15 amino acids. Germline values: CDR1 SGHTS, CDR2 YDEGEE. With 0 bases clipped from V and 3 bases from J, the junction kept 4 bases outside the gene matches. CDR3 region: CASSLEGARTDTQYF. CDR3 DNA: TGTGCCAGCAGCTTGGAGGGGGCGCGGACAGATACGCAGTATTTT.

The CDR3 nucleotides are TGTGCCAGCAGCCTCGGGAGGGTCGTGGCAGATACGCAGTATTTT. It encodes CASSLGRVVADTQYF. V usage is TRBV7-9 and J usage is TRBJ2-3; TRBD2 matches 8 bases. Germline assignment: CDR1 SEHNR and CDR2 FQNEAQ (reference sequence). The CDR3 contains 15 residues. J was trimmed by 4 bases and V by 5 bases; bases with no gene match: 8. Based on the CDR3 plus reference TRBV7-9 and TRBJ2-3, the full variable domain is DTGVSQNPRHKITKRGQNVTFRCDPISEHNRLYWYRQTLGQGPEFLTYFQNEAQLEKSRLLSDRFSAERPKGSFSTLEIQRTEQGDSAMYLCASSLGRVVADTQYFGPGTRLTVL.

In this sample, this clone turned up once. CDR3 region: CASSLQRETQYF. CDR3 DNA sequence: TGTGCCAGCAGTTTACAGAGGGAGACCCAGTACTTC. The chain links TRBV28 to TRBJ2-5; D is unclear. V was clipped by 2 bases and J by 5 bases, with 6 bases between them. The germline CDR1 and CDR2 sequences are MDHEN and SYDVKM. This CDR3 is built from 12 residues.